Below are 27 T cell receptor beta chains sequenced from a single sample in a study of blood T cell repertoires in COVID-19 (dated by TCRdb to 2020 to 2022). The method behind the library was the immunoSEQ multiplex PCR assay. Here the immuneACCESS table is served through TCRdb, limited to in-frame sequences with V and J called. Missing clones are a known gap in these copies; in checked studies unresolved V genes cover under half, and the rest lacks a known reason. This sample holds tens of thousands of clones; 84% were observed only once. The top ten hold about an eighth of the sample. Sequenced material: peripheral blood. These receptors were collected from a man over 45 with COVID-19, enrolled during active disease.

The rearrangement joins TRBV10-3 to TRBJ2-7; the D is unclear. Looked up from germline, CDR1 is ENHRY and CDR2 is SYGVKD. This CDR3 spans 13 amino acids. Trimming shortened V by 6 bases and J by 0 bases, and 9 bases separated the two germline ends. The DNA of the CDR3 is TGTGCCATCAGAGAGATCAGCTCCTACGAGCAGTACTTC. Amino acid sequence: CAIREISSYEQYF.

The chain carries TRBV7-9 and TRBJ2-7; 7 nucleotides agree with TRBD1. The CDR3 runs 15 residues. The germline CDR1 and CDR2 sequences are SEHNR and FQNEAQ (reference sequence). Unmatched junction bases numbered 11, after V lost 6 bases and J lost 3 bases. The CDR3 DNA is TGTGCCAGCAGTTACCAGACAGGGTCCCTCTACGAGCAGTACTTC. It specifies CASSYQTGSLYEQYF.

The V gene is TRBV6-2 or TRBV6-3, the J gene TRBJ1-3, with 7 bases matching TRBD1. The CDR3 sequence is 17 residues long. CDR1 is MNHEY and CDR2 is SVGEGT in the germline V gene. Trimming took 6 bases from V and 0 from J; bases not matched to a gene: 11. This CDR3 reads CASSVTGALSSGNTIYF. Written as DNA, the CDR3 is TGTGCCAGCAGCGTAACAGGGGCCCTCAGCTCTGGAAACACCATATATTTT.

This sequence joins TRBV29-1 and TRBJ2-1; 7 positions match TRBD2. The CDR3 extends over 11 amino acids. Germline CDR1 reads SQVTM; CDR2 reads ANQGSEA. CDR3 nucleotides: TGCAGTCACTGGGGGGGAAATGAGCAGTTCTTC. This encodes CSHWGGNEQFF.

J is TRBJ2-7 and V is TRBV5-4; D might be TRBD1 (6 bases). This CDR3 region has 15 residues. V was cut by 0 bases and J by 0 bases, with 10 bases left in between. Germline V gene lookup returns CDR1 SGHNT and CDR2 YYREEE (reference sequence). CDR3 DNA: TGTGCCAGCAGCTTGGTCGGGACACTCTCCTACGAGCAGTACTTC. Its translation: CASSLVGTLSYEQYF.

This rearrangement joins TRBV6-5 to TRBJ2-5; 7 positions agree with TRBD1. The CDR3 spans 15 residues. Germline assignment: CDR1 MNHEY and CDR2 SVGAGI. J lost 4 bases, V lost 6 bases, and 11 bases had no gene match. The CDR3 loop reads CASSLVTGYSETQYF. DNA of the CDR3: TGTGCCAGCAGCCTTGTGACAGGGTACTCAGAGACCCAGTACTTC.

The chain couples TRBV30 to TRBJ1-1, with 10 bases matching TRBD1. Looked up from germline, CDR1 is GTSNPN and CDR2 is SVGIG (reference sequence). This CDR3 spans 14 amino acids. V dropped 5 bases and J dropped 0; count of bases not matched to a gene: 3. CDR3: CAWGQGDMNTEAFF. The DNA for the CDR3 is TGTGCCTGGGGACAGGGGGACATGAACACTGAAGCTTTCTTT.

The CDR3 coding sequence is TGTGCCAGCAGCTTACAAACAGGTCACACCGGGGAGCTGTTTTTT. Protein sequence: CASSLQTGHTGELFF. This chain links TRBV7-3 with TRBJ2-2; weak D call: TRBD1 (5 bases). The CDR3 runs 15 residues. The germline V gene has CDR1 SGHTA and CDR2 FQGTGA. V shed 2 bases and J shed 3 bases, with 10 bases lying between them.

The CDR3 nucleotides are TGTGCCAGCCGGATTACAGGGGGCGCTGGGTACGAGCAGTACTTC. Translating it yields CASRITGGAGYEQYF. The chain links TRBV7-2 to TRBJ2-7; TRBD1 matches at 9 bases. The V gene's germline CDR1 is SGHTA and CDR2 FQGNSA. After removal of 8 bases from V and 4 bases from J, the junction contained 12 bases not matched to a gene. The CDR3 extends over 15 amino acids.

The genes are TRBV4-1 and TRBJ2-1; the D gene is possibly TRBD2 (6 bases). Between the trimmed V and J ends, which lost 4 bases and 0 bases, there was a span of 16 bases. Germline V gene sequence: CDR1 MGHRA, CDR2 YSYEKL. The CDR3 consists of 17 residues. CDR3 loop: CASSPGGNRISYNEQFF. CDR3 sequence (DNA): TGCGCCAGCAGCCCAGGAGGGAACAGGATCTCCTACAATGAGCAGTTCTTC.

This clone was picked up a small number of times. CDR3 sequence reads: CASSLAGGGRYTEAFF. The CDR3 DNA reads TGTGCCAGCAGCTTAGCAGGGGGCGGGCGGTACACTGAAGCTTTCTTT. V and J are TRBV7-6 and TRBJ1-1, with 7 bases that match TRBD1. This CDR3 contains 16 residues. Germline CDR1 reads SGHVS; CDR2 reads FNYEAQ. V dropped 0 bases and J dropped 3; count of bases not matched to a gene: 7.

The rearrangement uses TRBV7-3 and TRBJ2-2, with 7 bases lining up with TRBD1. CDR1 and CDR2 (germline): SGHTA, FQGTGA. V was clipped by 1 base and J by 1 base; unmatched bases: 6. This CDR3 contains 17 residues. CDR3 residues: CASSLNHGQVNTGELFF. The CDR3 DNA follows: TGTGCCAGCAGCTTAAATCACGGACAGGTGAACACCGGGGAGCTGTTTTTT. Combining the CDR3 with reference TRBV7-3 and TRBJ2-2 gives the whole variable domain GAGVSQTPSNKVTEKGKYVELRCDPISGHTALYWYRQSLGQGPEFLIYFQGTGAADDSGLPNDRFFAVRPEGSVSTLKIQRTERGDSAVYLCASSLNHGQVNTGELFFGEGSRLTVL.

This chain joins TRBV6-4 and TRBJ2-3; TRBD1 matches at 7 bases. The length of the CDR3 is 16 residues. From germline, CDR1 is MRHNA and CDR2 SNTAGT. The V gene end was trimmed by 0 bases and the J gene end by 3 bases; junction bases not matched to a gene: 6. CDR3 region: CASSDSAGGVTDTQYF. Here the CDR3 DNA reads TGTGCCAGCAGTGACTCGGCAGGGGGTGTAACAGATACGCAGTATTTT.

The chain links TRBV5-1 to TRBJ2-1; D perhaps matches TRBD1 (8 bases). Trimming shortened V by 6 bases and J by 8 bases, and 21 bases separated the two germline ends. The CDR3 consists of 15 residues. The germline V gene has CDR1 SGHRS and CDR2 YFSETQ. CDR3 protein: CASTFGQGAGDEQFF. The CDR3 DNA is TGCGCCAGCACCTTCGGGCAGGGGGCGGGGGATGAGCAGTTCTTC.

The V gene is TRBV13, the J gene TRBJ2-5, with TRBD1 matching 7 bases. CDR3 length: 14 residues. With V trimmed by 3 bases and J by 3 bases, 4 bases remained unmatched. CDR1 PRHDT and CDR2 FYEKMQ come from the germline V gene (reference sequence). CDR3 region: CASSFGTAKETQYF. The CDR3 nucleotides are TGTGCCAGCAGCTTTGGGACAGCTAAAGAGACCCAGTACTTC.

This clone was detected a few times. The chain uses TRBV24-1 and TRBJ2-1; D call uncertain. Looked up from germline, CDR1 is KGHDR and CDR2 is SFDVKD. Trimming shortened V by 3 bases and J by 0 bases, and 5 bases separated the two germline ends. The CDR3 sequence is 14 residues long. The CDR3 region is CATSDTRSYNEQFF. The CDR3 DNA reads as TGTGCCACCAGTGATACTCGCTCCTACAATGAGCAGTTCTTC.

The V and J genes are TRBV5-1 and TRBJ2-7; weak D call: TRBD1 (6 bases). Germline V gives CDR1 SGHRS, CDR2 YFSETQ. Trimming took off 2 bases at V and 2 bases at J, with 23 bases between the two ends. The CDR3 contains 18 residues. The CDR3 coding sequence is TGCGCCAGCAGCTTACAGACCTCCGGGACAAGTAGAGCCTACGAGCAGTACTTC. This encodes CASSLQTSGTSRAYEQYF.

This clone has only one observation. The chain is built from TRBV4-1 and TRBJ1-2, with a tentative D call TRBD1 (5 bases). The germline CDR1 and CDR2 sequences are MGHRA and YSYEKL. Trimming shortened V by 0 bases and J by 0 bases, and 8 bases separated the two germline ends. This CDR3 has 15 amino acids. The CDR3 region is CASSQEAGANYGYTF. CDR3 DNA: TGCGCCAGCAGCCAAGAGGCGGGGGCTAACTATGGCTACACCTTC.

As concerns this clone: Distinct nucleotide sequences in the sample also encode this CDR3. The chain uses TRBV15 and TRBJ1-3, with D maybe TRBD1 (5 bases). The CDR3 totals 16 residues. V dropped 1 base and J dropped 0 bases, with 10 bases sitting between them. Germline CDR1 and CDR2: LNHNV and YYDKDF (reference sequence). The CDR3 bases are TGTGCCACCAGCAGAGGGGGTAGGGGCTCTGGAAACACCATATATTTT. Protein: CATSRGGRGSGNTIYF.

The rearrangement links TRBV7-3 to TRBJ2-5, with D possibly TRBD2 on 5 matching bases. The CDR3 totals 15 residues. Germline CDR1 reads SGHTA; CDR2 reads FQGTGA. The V end lost 5 bases, the J end lost 1 base, and 14 bases lay between the germline ends. Here the CDR3 DNA reads TGTGCCAGCAGCCCCACCGTAGGAGGCCAAGAGACCCAGTACTTC. Protein product: CASSPTVGGQETQYF.

The gene calls are TRBV3-1 (or the pseudogene TRBV3-2) and TRBJ1-2; TRBD1 is a possible D gene (5 bases). CDR3 length equals 15 residues. CDR1 and CDR2 (germline): LGHDT, YNNKEL (reference sequence). Between the trimmed V and J ends, which lost 5 bases and 0 bases, there was a span of 13 bases. For the CDR3, the DNA is TGTGCCAGCAGCTTCGGGGGACTCGCTAACTATGGCTACACCTTC. It codes for CASSFGGLANYGYTF.

There are a few counts of this clone. The V gene is TRBV7-6, the J gene TRBJ1-1; 7 bases align to TRBD1. The CDR3 is made up of 15 amino acids. Germline lookup yields CDR1 SGHVS and CDR2 FNYEAQ. With V trimmed by 4 bases and J by 3 bases, 8 bases remained unmatched. This CDR3 is CASSSDRVGDTEAFF. In nucleotides, the CDR3 is TGTGCCAGCAGCTCAGACAGGGTGGGTGACACTGAAGCTTTCTTT.

This chain uses TRBV5-5 with TRBJ2-1, with a tentative D call TRBD2 (7 bases). CDR3 size: 16 residues. Per the germline V gene, CDR1 is SGHKS and CDR2 is YYEKEE (reference sequence). Trimming removed 2 bases from V and 0 bases from J, with 12 bases in between. This chain's CDR3 is CASSFHRGASYNEQFF. CDR3 nucleotide sequence: TGTGCCAGCAGCTTCCACCGGGGGGCCTCCTACAATGAGCAGTTCTTC. The full variable domain, completed using reference TRBV5-5 and TRBJ2-1, is DAGVTQSPTHLIKTRGQQVTLRCSPISGHKSVSWYQQVLGQGPQFIFQYYEKEERGRGNFPDRFSARQFPNYSSELNVNALLLGDSALYLCASSFHRGASYNEQFFGPGTRLTVL.

The table lists this clone with a count of one. This chain uses TRBV11-2 with TRBJ2-3; D might be TRBD1 (5 bases). Germline V gene lookup returns CDR1 SGHAT and CDR2 FQNNGV. V was trimmed by 1 base and J by 4 bases, leaving 9 bases between them. The length of the CDR3 is 14 residues. The CDR3 nucleotides are TGTGCCAGCAGCTTAGGGGGCCTCGCAGATACGCAGTATTTT. This sequence encodes CASSLGGLADTQYF.

The chain joins TRBV27 to TRBJ1-6, with 9 bases that match TRBD1. This CDR3 has 15 amino acids. Germline V CDR1 and CDR2: MNHEY, SMNVEV (reference sequence). Trimming at V came to 4 bases and at J to 5 bases, leaving 3 bases not matched to a gene. CDR3 in amino acids: CASSSRTGDNSPLHF. The CDR3, as DNA: TGTGCCAGCAGTTCTCGGACAGGGGATAATTCACCCCTCCACTTT.

The V and J genes are TRBV7-9 and TRBJ2-2; TRBD1 might be the D (6 bases). The V end lost 10 bases, the J end lost 4 bases, and 16 bases lay between the germline ends. Germline V CDR1 and CDR2: SEHNR, FQNEAQ (reference sequence). This CDR3 comprises 14 residues. DNA for the CDR3: TGTGCCACCGTAGGGGGATTGGGCACCGGGGAGCTGTTTTTT. Translated: CATVGGLGTGELFF.

The chain recombines TRBV4-2 with TRBJ2-1, with D tentatively TRBD2 (7 bases). The V end was cut by 9 bases, the J end by 4 bases, with 19 bases between. In germline, CDR1 is LGHNA, CDR2 YNFKEQ. This CDR3 contains 15 residues. The CDR3 is CASGARGAIYNEQFF. CDR3 nucleotide sequence: TGTGCCAGTGGGGCCCGGGGGGCAATTTACAATGAGCAGTTCTTC.